This TCR beta chain was sequenced for a study of neoadjuvant anti-PD-1 for oral cavity cancer. Study results and caveats: Pretreatment Treg/Th17 ratio correlated inversely with post-treatment tumor clonality.

Time point indicated: after neoadjuvant nivolumab, at surgical resection. Clones were read by immunoSEQ multiplex PCR, and TCRdb kept only the in-frame ones, dropping some. This table has approximately 14,000 clones, approximately 72% appearing once. For this clone: Its matching antigen is unknown.

CDR1 and CDR2 from the germline V gene are SGHNT and YYREEE (reference sequence). This CDR3 has 16 amino acids. V lost 4 bases and J 1 base, leaving 14 bases between the germline ends. The J gene is TRBJ2-2, the V gene TRBV5-4, with D perhaps TRBD1 (5 bases). The material was PBMCs, obtained after nivolumab (anti-PD-1) treatment. This TCR was sampled from a person aged 35-79 years with oral cavity squamous cell carcinoma. The CDR3 sequence is CASSSNIGQNTGELFF. The DNA of the CDR3 is TGTGCCAGCAGCAGCAATATCGGACAGAACACCGGGGAGCTGTTTTTT. Complete variable domain (other parts from reference TRBV5-4 and TRBJ2-2): ETGVTQSPTHLIKTRGQQVTLRCSSQSGHNTVSWYQQALGQGPQFIFQYYREEENGRGNFPPRFSGLQFPNYSSELNVNALELDDSALYLCASSSNIGQNTGELFFGEGSRLTVL.